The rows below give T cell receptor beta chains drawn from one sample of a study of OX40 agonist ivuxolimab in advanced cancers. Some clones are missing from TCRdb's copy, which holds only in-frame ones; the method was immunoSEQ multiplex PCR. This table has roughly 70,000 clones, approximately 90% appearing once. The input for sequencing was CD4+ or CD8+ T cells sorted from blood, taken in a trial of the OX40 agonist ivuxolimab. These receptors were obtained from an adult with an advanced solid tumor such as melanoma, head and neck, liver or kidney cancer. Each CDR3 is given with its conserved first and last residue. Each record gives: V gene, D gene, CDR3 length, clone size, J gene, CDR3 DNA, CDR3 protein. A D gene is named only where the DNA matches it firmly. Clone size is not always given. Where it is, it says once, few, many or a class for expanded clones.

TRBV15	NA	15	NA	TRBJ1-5	TGTGCCACCAGCAGAGAACAGTATAGCAATCAGCCCCAGCATTTT	CATSREQYSNQPQHF
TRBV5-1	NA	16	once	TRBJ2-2	TGCGCCAGCAGCTTGGCCACTTCAGCGAACACCGGGGAGCTGTTTTTT	CASSLATSANTGELFF
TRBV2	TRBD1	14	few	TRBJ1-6	TGTGCCAGCAATCTACAGGGGGATAATTCACCCCTCCACTTT	CASNLQGDNSPLHF
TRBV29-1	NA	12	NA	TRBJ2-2	TGCAGCGCTGGAACGTGGGACGGGGAGCTGTTTTTT	CSAGTWDGELFF
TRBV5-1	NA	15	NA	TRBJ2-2	TGCGCCAGCAGCTTAGGTGGGGCGAACACCGGGGAGCTGTTTTTT	CASSLGGANTGELFF
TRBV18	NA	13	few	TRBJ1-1	TGTGCCAGCTCACCACATATTAACACTGAAGCTTTCTTT	CASSPHINTEAFF
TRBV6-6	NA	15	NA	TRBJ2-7	TGTGCCAGCAGAGCTAGGGGGGGACACCTCTACGAGCAGTACTTC	CASRARGGHLYEQYF
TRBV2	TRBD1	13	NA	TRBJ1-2	TGTGCCAGCAGGCTACAGGGGTACGATGGCTACACCTTC	CASRLQGYDGYTF
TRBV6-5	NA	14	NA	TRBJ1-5	TGTGCCAGCAGTTACCTCAGTCACAATCAGCCCCAGCATTTT	CASSYLSHNQPQHF
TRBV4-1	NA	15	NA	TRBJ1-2	TGCGCCAGCAGCCCCGTCGGGGGGGCTATCTATGGCTACACCTTC	CASSPVGGAIYGYTF
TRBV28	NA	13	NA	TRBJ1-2	TGTGCCAGCAGTTTAGATCTCAGGCTTGGCTACACCTTC	CASSLDLRLGYTF
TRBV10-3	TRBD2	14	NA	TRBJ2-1	TGTGCCATCAGTGAACGGGGGGGGAACAATGAGCAGTTCTTC	CAISERGGNNEQFF
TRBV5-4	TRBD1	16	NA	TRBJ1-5	TGTGCCAGCAGCCTCACAGGGGGCGGGAGCAATCAGCCCCAGCATTTT	CASSLTGGGSNQPQHF
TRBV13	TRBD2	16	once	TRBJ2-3	TGTGCCAGCAGCTTACGGCGCGGGGGGGTGGAGGATACGCAGTATTTT	CASSLRRGGVEDTQYF
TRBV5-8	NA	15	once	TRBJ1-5	TGTGCCAGCAGGGCTGGACAGTTCAGCAATCAGCCCCAGCATTTT	CASRAGQFSNQPQHF
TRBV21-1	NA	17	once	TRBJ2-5	TGTGCCAGCAGCAAAGTGCGGGGTAAGGGGCCCCAAGAGACCCAGTACTTC	CASSKVRGKGPQETQYF